This entry lists 11 T cell receptor beta chains sequenced from one sample in a study of cytomegalovirus exposure and HLA in healthy donors. It was with 60 Vbeta and 13 Jbeta primers that the PCR ran. Sequencing used immunoSEQ multiplex PCR; TCRdb keeps in-frame clones, though not all of them. The table lists more than 100,000 clones. Sequenced: PBMCs. These receptors came from a young man in good health and CMV-seronegative.

V and J are TRBV7-3 and TRBJ2-3; TRBD2 agrees at 8 bases. Germline V gene lookup returns CDR1 SGHTA and CDR2 FQGTGA. Losses at the gene ends were 5 bases for V and 2 bases for J; bases not matched to a gene: 12. CDR3 length equals 17 residues. The CDR3 loop is CASSLLPSGLTTDTQYF. In DNA, the CDR3 is TGTGCCAGCAGCCTCCTCCCTAGCGGGCTAACCACAGATACGCAGTATTTT.

V gene TRBV29-1 combines with J gene TRBJ1-1; 9 nucleotides match TRBD1. The V gene's germline CDR1 is SQVTM and CDR2 ANQGSEA. This CDR3 contains 13 residues. The trim removed 7 bases at V and 11 bases at J, leaving 14 bases unmatched. The CDR3 nucleotides are TGCAGCGCCGGACACCCGGGGACAGGGATGGCTTTCTTT. Residues: CSAGHPGTGMAFF.

V and J are TRBV5-1 and TRBJ2-2; TRBD2 might be the D (6 bases). Trimming pared 0 bases from V and 6 bases from J, leaving 9 bases between. Germline values: CDR1 SGHRS, CDR2 YFSETQ. The CDR3 spans 14 residues. The CDR3 loop reads CASSLASGAGELFF. DNA of the CDR3: TGCGCCAGCAGCTTGGCTTCGGGGGCCGGGGAGCTGTTTTTT. Complete variable domain (other parts from reference TRBV5-1 and TRBJ2-2): KAGVTQTPRYLIKTRGQQVTLSCSPISGHRSVSWYQQTPGQGLQFLFEYFSETQRNKGNFPGRFSGRQFSNSRSEMNVSTLELGDSALYLCASSLASGAGELFFGEGSRLTVL.

The chain couples TRBV2 to TRBJ2-7; the D gene is possibly TRBD1 (6 bases). CDR3 length: 14 amino acids. CDR1 and CDR2 from the germline V gene are SNHLY and FYNNEI. The ends were cut back, 1 base at V and 0 bases at J, with 7 bases in the middle. DNA of the CDR3: TGTGCCAGCAGTGAAGGACAGGTCTCCTACGAGCAGTACTTC. It codes for CASSEGQVSYEQYF. Based on the CDR3 plus reference TRBV2 and TRBJ2-7, the full variable domain is EPEVTQTPSHQVTQMGQEVILRCVPISNHLYFYWYRQILGQKVEFLVSFYNNEISEKSEIFDDQFSVERPDGSNFTLKIRSTKLEDSAMYFCASSEGQVSYEQYFGPGTRLTVT.

The chain uses TRBV7-3 and TRBJ2-7, with a tentative D call TRBD2 (6 bases). This CDR3 has 14 amino acids. Germline CDR1 reads SGHTA; CDR2 reads FQGTGA. V was pared by 2 bases and J by 8 bases, with 16 bases between. The CDR3 sequence: CASSLRRGAVKQYF. CDR3 bases: TGTGCCAGCAGCTTACGGCGCGGGGCAGTCAAGCAGTACTTC.

CDR3 DNA sequence: TGCGCCAGCAGAGGGAACGACAGGGCTTATAGCAATCAGCCCCAGCATTTT. Protein: CASRGNDRAYSNQPQHF. This chain connects TRBV10-2 to TRBJ1-5; 7 bases are a match to TRBD1. Per germline, CDR1 WSHSY and CDR2 SAAADI. J was trimmed by 0 bases and V by 6 bases; bases with no gene match: 11. There are 17 residues in the CDR3.

CDR3 sequence: CASSVALGVRETQYF. The CDR3 DNA sequence: TGTGCCAGCAGCGTAGCTTTGGGAGTCAGGGAGACCCAGTACTTC. This chain connects TRBV9 to TRBJ2-5, with D perhaps TRBD2 (5 bases). Trimming stripped 0 bases from V and 5 bases from J, with 14 bases between. Germline lookup yields CDR1 SGDLS and CDR2 YYNGEE. CDR3 length: 15 amino acids.

The chain's CDR3 is CASSALDRGQETQYF. Here the CDR3 DNA reads TGTGCCAGCAGCGCTTTGGACAGGGGGCAAGAGACCCAGTACTTC. This chain connects TRBV9 to TRBJ2-5, with 10 bases aligning to TRBD1. The CDR3 extends over 15 amino acids. V gave up 3 bases and J gave up 2 bases; unmatched junction bases: 4. The germline gives CDR1 SGDLS, CDR2 YYNGEE.

V is TRBV10-1 and J is TRBJ2-7; TRBD2 agrees at 10 bases. V shed 4 bases and J 3 bases; nucleotides not matched to a gene: 12. Germline V gene sequence: CDR1 WNHNN, CDR2 SYGVQD (reference sequence). This CDR3 has 17 amino acids. Written as DNA, the CDR3 is TGCGCCAGCAGTGGAGAGGCTTTTACTAGCGGGGTCTACGAGCAGTACTTC. Encoded protein: CASSGEAFTSGVYEQYF.

The chain combines TRBV19 with TRBJ1-1; D possibly corresponds to TRBD1 (5 bases). The CDR3 has 14 residues. Germline CDR1 is LNHDA and CDR2 is SQIVND (reference sequence). With 5 bases removed from V and 1 base from J, the gap between germline ends came to 11 bases. The CDR3 is CASSLRVPNTEAFF. CDR3 bases: TGTGCCAGTAGTCTCAGGGTACCGAACACTGAAGCTTTCTTT.

CDR3 DNA: TGTGCCAGCAGTCCCTGGGCGCGCGGGGACACCGGGGAGCTGTTTTTT. Its protein product is CASSPWARGDTGELFF. V gene TRBV28 combines with J gene TRBJ2-2; D is possibly TRBD2 (6 bases). This CDR3 has 16 residues. CDR1 is MDHEN, CDR2 SYDVKM, per germline. V gave up 5 bases and J gave up 3 bases, with 16 bases separating them.